The 16 T cell receptor beta chains listed next were all sequenced from one sample in a study of CD8+ T cells in alopecia areata. RNA was extracted and reverse transcribed into cDNA as the sequencing template. TCRdb's copy holds only in-frame clones and misses some; the assay was immunoSEQ multiplex PCR. The sample records around 140,000 clones, 40% to 65% being singletons. The specimen comprised CD4+ T cells sorted from blood, sampled at week 0. Receptor source: a human donor with alopecia areata.

The V gene is TRBV7-9, the J gene TRBJ2-3; D gene unclear. The CDR3 loop spans 11 amino acids. CDR1 SEHNR and CDR2 FQNEAQ come from the germline V gene (reference sequence). V was trimmed by 4 bases and J by 9 bases, leaving 8 bases between them. The DNA of the CDR3 is TGTGCCAGCAGCTACGGTGTGACGCAGTATTTT. Its protein is CASSYGVTQYF.

This chain uses TRBV18 with TRBJ2-7; weak D call: TRBD2 (5 bases). Deletions cut 1 base from V and 3 bases from J, with 10 bases between. Germline CDR1 and CDR2: KGHSH and LQKENI. The CDR3 has 14 amino acids. For the CDR3, the DNA is TGTGCCAGCTCACCACTAAAGGAGGACTACGAGCAGTACTTC. Translation: CASSPLKEDYEQYF.

J is TRBJ2-5 and V is TRBV30; D might be TRBD1 (6 bases). The CDR3 runs 14 residues. Germline CDR1 and CDR2: GTSNPN and SVGIG (reference sequence). With 5 bases removed from V and 2 bases from J, the gap between germline ends came to 15 bases. As DNA, the CDR3 is TGTGCCTGGGATCGCGACAGGCGGCAAGAGACCCAGTACTTC. Its protein is CAWDRDRRQETQYF.

The CDR3 DNA reads as TGTGCCAGCAGCTCGACTAGCGGGAGGGCCAGCAATGAGCAGTTCTTC. Translating it yields CASSSTSGRASNEQFF. This sequence joins TRBV11-2 and TRBJ2-1; 14 nucleotides agree with TRBD2. With V trimmed by 4 bases and J by 6 bases, 5 bases remained unmatched. CDR3 length equals 16 residues. CDR1 is SGHAT, CDR2 FQNNGV, per germline.

This sequence joins TRBV29-1 and TRBJ1-5; 7 positions match TRBD1. The CDR3 is 12 amino acids. Germline V lookup: CDR1 SQVTM, CDR2 ANQGSEA. V lost 6 bases to trimming and J lost 5 bases; unmatched junction nucleotides: 4. The CDR3 here is CSVTTGDQPQHF. CDR3 coding DNA: TGCAGCGTAACTACAGGGGATCAGCCCCAGCATTTT.

This clone was seen a handful of times. The rearrangement joins TRBV29-1 to TRBJ2-1, with D perhaps TRBD1 or TRBD2 (6 bases each). V lost 0 bases to trimming and J lost 10 bases, with 16 bases between them. From germline, CDR1 is SQVTM and CDR2 ANQGSEA. The CDR3 runs to 14 residues. The DNA for the CDR3 is TGCAGCGTTGAAGAGGGGGGCAGGGCCCGGGAGCAGTTCTTC. Its translation: CSVEEGGRAREQFF.

This chain uses TRBV9 with TRBJ1-1; TRBD1 agrees at 7 bases. CDR1 SGDLS and CDR2 YYNGEE come from the germline V gene. The CDR3 has 16 amino acids. After removal of 3 bases from V and 0 bases from J, the junction contained 8 bases not matched to a gene. The CDR3 bases are TGTGCCAGCAGCGCCCGACAGGGTGTTTTGAACACTGAAGCTTTCTTT. It yields the protein CASSARQGVLNTEAFF.

This clone has more than one count but fewer than ten. DNA of the CDR3: TGTGCCAGCAGCTTAGTTCGGGGAGGAGGTCAGCCCCAGCATTTT. Translating it yields CASSLVRGGGQPQHF. This chain uses TRBV7-2 with TRBJ1-5; D is undetermined. Trimming left V 1 base short and J 6 bases short, with 13 bases between. The CDR3 runs 15 residues. Germline CDR1 is SGHTA and CDR2 is FQGNSA.

This clone was counted only a few times. This rearrangement joins TRBV29-1 to TRBJ1-1; 7 bases are a match to TRBD1. The V gene end was trimmed by 7 bases and the J gene end by 1 base; junction bases not matched to a gene: 6. Germline V gene data show CDR1 as SQVTM and CDR2 as ANQGSEA. The CDR3 length is 13 residues. The CDR3 nucleotides are TGCAGCGCTGGGGGACAGACGAACACTGAAGCTTTCTTT. Protein product: CSAGGQTNTEAFF.

The rearrangement uses TRBV5-6 and TRBJ2-4; a weak D match, TRBD2 (5 bases). The CDR3 loop spans 14 amino acids. Trimming removed 5 bases at V and 3 bases at J, with 12 bases between. Germline V gene data show CDR1 as SGHDT and CDR2 as YYEEEE. CDR3 in amino acids: CASSSRRGKNIQYF. The CDR3, as DNA: TGTGCCAGCAGTTCTAGACGGGGCAAAAACATTCAGTACTTC.

Only a few counts were recorded for this clone. CDR3 protein: CASSESGNLEFARSGANVLTF. The DNA for the CDR3 is TGTGCCAGCAGTGAGAGCGGGAACCTTGAATTCGCCCGCTCTGGGGCCAACGTCCTGACTTTC. V and J are TRBV2 and TRBJ2-6, with 7 bases aligning to TRBD2. The length of the CDR3 is 21 residues. The germline CDR1 and CDR2 sequences are SNHLY and FYNNEI. V dropped 3 bases and J dropped 0; count of bases not matched to a gene: 17.

The genes are TRBV7-2 and TRBJ2-7; D is uncertain. Germline assignment: CDR1 SGHTA and CDR2 FQGNSA. V lost 5 bases, J lost 5 bases, and 7 bases lay in between. The length of the CDR3 is 11 residues. The CDR3 nucleotides are TGTGCCAGCAGCCCCCTAAACGAGCAGTACTTC. Residues: CASSPLNEQYF.

The chain carries TRBV16 and TRBJ1-5; 7 nucleotides agree with TRBD1. This CDR3 region has 13 residues. V shed 4 bases and J 4 bases; nucleotides not matched to a gene: 1. Germline values: CDR1 KGHSY, CDR2 FQNENV. The CDR3 sequence: CASSPQGNQPQHF. The DNA for the CDR3 is TGTGCCAGCAGCCCACAGGGGAATCAGCCCCAGCATTTT.

In this sample, this clone turned up a few times. The rearrangement links TRBV7-2 to TRBJ1-4, with D perhaps matching TRBD1 (6 bases). Germline CDR1 and CDR2: SGHTA and FQGNSA. V lost 3 bases and J 7 bases, leaving 12 bases between the germline ends. This CDR3 is built from 14 residues. CDR3 loop: CASSFGGLAEKLFF. CDR3 bases: TGTGCCAGCAGCTTTGGGGGGCTTGCTGAAAAACTGTTTTTT.

This chain links TRBV4-1 with TRBJ1-1, with D unclear. Germline values: CDR1 MGHRA, CDR2 YSYEKL. The V and J ends lost 6 bases and 2 bases respectively, with 16 bases between them. This CDR3 is built from 15 residues. CDR3 in DNA: TGCGCCAGCAGACTCACGTCGGGTCTAAACACTGAAGCTTTCTTT. It is translated as CASRLTSGLNTEAFF.

This clone was observed once. The rearrangement uses TRBV6-5 and TRBJ1-1; no firm D call. Germline CDR1 and CDR2: MNHEY and SVGAGI. CDR3 length: 13 amino acids. V was clipped by 8 bases and J by 10 bases, with 20 bases between them. CDR3 nucleotides: TGTGCCAGCCGACTTAATCGAGGGAGTCGAGCTTTCTTT. Protein: CASRLNRGSRAFF.